Described below is a single T cell receptor beta chain sequence and its context. Its antigen is currently unknown. This sample was included in a study of OX40 agonist ivuxolimab in advanced cancers. At the level of the study: Ivuxolimab doses were 0.01, 0.1, 0.3, 1.5, 3 or 10 mg/kg every 2 weeks. A partial response was reached by three patients: one with hepatocellular carcinoma and two with cutaneous melanoma. Broader study findings: Near-lowest levels of clonal expansion characterized partial responders at 0.1-3.0 mg/kg.

Sequenced by immunoSEQ multiplex PCR; TCRdb stores in-frame clones only, minus some. The repertoire includes tens of thousands of clones, roughly 84% of them detected once, and around 0.73% sits in the top ten. The CDR3 contains 13 residues. From germline, CDR1 is KGHSH and CDR2 LQKENI. The V end lost 5 bases, the J end lost 6 bases, and 12 bases lay between the germline ends. Blood sampling took place at baseline, cycle 4 day 1, and cycle 7 day 1. The specimen was CD4+ or CD8+ T cells sorted from blood, collected in a trial of the OX40 agonist ivuxolimab. The TCR sequence derives from an adult with an advanced solid tumor such as melanoma, head and neck, liver or kidney cancer. The chain employs TRBV18 and TRBJ2-3, with D perhaps TRBD2 (6 bases). CDR3 bases: TGTGCCAGCTCATGGGAGGCCCGGGATACGCAGTATTTT. It yields the protein CASSWEARDTQYF.